This T cell receptor (beta chain) was sequenced in a study of blood T cells in healthy people across ages. All donors came from Russia, were Caucasian and healthy, and spanned ages roughly 6 to 95. The CDR3 is 16 amino acids. Germline V gene lookup returns CDR1 MNHEY and CDR2 SVGEGT. Trimming took off 7 bases at V and 0 bases at J, with 13 bases between the two ends. A second PCR, run for about 7 to 11 cycles, used a sample-barcoded 5' primer plus a J-beta primer mix. TCRdb reanalysed the 5' RACE reads using MiXCR and keeps one entry per CDR3 protein. This sample yields about 1.1 million distinct CDR3 sequences, of which around two fifths are seen a single time; around 13% belongs to the top ten. Overall study findings and caveats: Aged donors had fewer naive CD4+ cells and lower diversity than long-lived donors.

To note about this clonotype: Its antigen is unknown.

V and J are TRBV6-2 or TRBV6-3 and TRBJ2-6; the D is unclear. This TCR derives from a man aged 18 to 29 in good health. The sequencing sample was made of blood. The CDR3 reads CASTEARSSGANVLTF. For the CDR3, the DNA is TGTGCCAGCACCGAAGCTAGGAGCTCTGGGGCCAACGTCCTGACTTTC.